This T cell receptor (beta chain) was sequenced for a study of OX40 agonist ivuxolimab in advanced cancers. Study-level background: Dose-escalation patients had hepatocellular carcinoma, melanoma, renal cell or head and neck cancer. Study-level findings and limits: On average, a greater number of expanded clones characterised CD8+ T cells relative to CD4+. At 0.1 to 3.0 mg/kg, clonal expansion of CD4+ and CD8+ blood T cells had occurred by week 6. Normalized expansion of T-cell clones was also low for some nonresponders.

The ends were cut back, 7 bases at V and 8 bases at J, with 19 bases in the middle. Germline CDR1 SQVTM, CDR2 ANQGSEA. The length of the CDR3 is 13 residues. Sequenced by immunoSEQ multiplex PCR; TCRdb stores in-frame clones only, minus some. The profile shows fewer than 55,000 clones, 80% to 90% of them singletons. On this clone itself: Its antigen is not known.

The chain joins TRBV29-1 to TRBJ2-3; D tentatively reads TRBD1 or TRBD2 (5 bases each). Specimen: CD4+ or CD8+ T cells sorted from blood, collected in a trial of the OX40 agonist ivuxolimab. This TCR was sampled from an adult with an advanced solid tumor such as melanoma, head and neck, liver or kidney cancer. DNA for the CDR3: TGCAGCGCCGGAGGTAACGTGCAGGGTACGCAGTATTTT. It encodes CSAGGNVQGTQYF.